This T cell receptor beta chain stems from a study of blood T cell repertoires in COVID-19. Study at large: Acute and convalescent COVID-19 samples came from the United States, Italy and Spain.

Germline V lookup: CDR1 SGHTA, CDR2 FQGNSA. After removal of 5 bases from V and 0 bases from J, the junction contained 8 bases not matched to a gene. The CDR3 is 17 amino acids. Repertoires were generated with immunoSEQ multiplex PCR, while TCRdb's copy carries only in-frame clones and drops some. This table has about 60,000 clones, roughly 82% appearing once. The clonotype comes from a man in his sixties with acute or convalescent COVID-19. The chain is built from TRBV7-2 and TRBJ2-4; 9 nucleotides align to TRBD1. Sequenced input: peripheral blood. CDR3 loop: CASSQTGGSVAKNIQYF. The CDR3 bases are TGTGCCAGCAGCCAAACAGGGGGCTCGGTAGCCAAAAACATTCAGTACTTC.